The 19 T cell receptor beta chains given below trace back to one sample, sequenced in a study of cytomegalovirus exposure and HLA in healthy donors. PCR amplification relied on 60 Vbeta primers (plus 13 Jbeta primers). Clones were read by immunoSEQ multiplex PCR, and TCRdb kept only the in-frame ones, dropping some. The data show approximately 110,000 clones, under 85% seen once. Source material: PBMCs. These receptors were obtained from a man aged 18 to 29 in good health and CMV-seronegative.

For the CDR3, the DNA is TGCGCCAGCAGCTTGGCTGAAGGGGGCAACTATGGCTACACCTTC. It encodes CASSLAEGGNYGYTF. This rearrangement joins TRBV5-1 to TRBJ1-2; TRBD1 agrees at 7 bases. The germline gives CDR1 SGHRS, CDR2 YFSETQ. The CDR3 extends over 15 amino acids. With V trimmed by 0 bases and J by 2 bases, 4 bases remained unmatched.

In the case of this clone: The junction does not match germline at one end; this may be a read error. The V call is TRBV7-9, the J call TRBJ2-7; D may match TRBD1 or TRBD2 (5 bases each). The CDR3 is 14 amino acids. Per germline, CDR1 SEHNR and CDR2 FQNEAQ (reference sequence). The CDR3 DNA is TGTTCCAGCAGCTTAGGAGGACATTCCTACGAGCAGTACTTC. Amino acid sequence: CSSSLGGHSYEQYF. Full variable domain (remainder filled in from reference TRBV7-9 and TRBJ2-7): DTGVSQNPRHKITKRGQNVTFRCDPISEHNRLYWYRQTLGQGPEFLTYFQNEAQLEKSRLLSDRFSAERPKGSFSTLEIQRTEQGDSAMYLCSSSLGGHSYEQYFGPGTRLTVT.

The chain is built from TRBV9 and TRBJ1-1; 8 positions agree with TRBD1. The length of the CDR3 is 14 residues. The germline V gene encodes CDR1 SGDLS and CDR2 YYNGEE. J was trimmed by 4 bases and V by 0 bases; bases with no gene match: 2. CDR3: CASSVGTGGTEAFF. The CDR3 region has the DNA TGTGCCAGCAGCGTAGGTACAGGGGGCACTGAAGCTTTCTTT.

This clone was found once. V usage is TRBV5-1 and J usage is TRBJ2-1; D is uncertain. Trimming cost V 4 bases and J 6 bases, with 17 bases left between them. Germline CDR1 SGHRS, CDR2 YFSETQ. The CDR3 is made up of 15 amino acids. The CDR3 DNA is TGCGCCAGCAGCCCCCATTTGACACCGACCAATGAGCAGTTCTTC. The encoded protein is CASSPHLTPTNEQFF.

This rearrangement joins TRBV13 to TRBJ2-2; 8 nucleotides line up with TRBD2. This CDR3 comprises 17 residues. Germline V CDR1 and CDR2: PRHDT, FYEKMQ (reference sequence). With 4 bases clipped from V and 7 bases from J, the junction kept 14 bases outside the gene matches. DNA of the CDR3: TGTGCCAGCAGCTCGACTGAGAGCGGGAGCCTCAACGGGGAGCTGTTTTTT. It specifies CASSSTESGSLNGELFF.

This clone is labeled as medium-sized. This chain links TRBV7-8 with TRBJ1-2; TRBD1 is a possible D gene (5 bases). Per the germline V gene, CDR1 is SGHVS and CDR2 is FQNEAQ. The CDR3 sequence is 17 residues long. V lost 4 bases, J lost 0 bases, and 18 bases lay in between. The CDR3 DNA follows: TGTGCCAGCAGCTCTGGACAAGGGGCGACCGCTAACTATGGCTACACCTTC. Translation: CASSSGQGATANYGYTF.

The chain employs TRBV5-1 and TRBJ1-3; 7 nucleotides agree with TRBD1. J lost 4 bases, V lost 4 bases, and 5 bases had no gene match. Germline CDR1 reads SGHRS; CDR2 reads YFSETQ. The CDR3 has 14 amino acids. CDR3 bases: TGCGCCAGCAGCCAGGGACAGTCGGGAAACACCATATATTTT. Translated, it gives CASSQGQSGNTIYF.

The genes are TRBV15 and TRBJ1-4; D gene ambiguous. Germline lookup yields CDR1 LNHNV and CDR2 YYDKDF (reference sequence). The V and J ends lost 0 bases and 5 bases respectively, with 10 bases between them. This CDR3 has 15 residues. In DNA, the CDR3 is TGTGCCACCAGCAGAGATGCGGGATTAAATGAAAAACTGTTTTTT. This sequence encodes CATSRDAGLNEKLFF.

This clone has just one count. This sample includes further DNA sequences coding for the same CDR3. The chain uses TRBV7-2 and TRBJ2-7, with 7 positions matching TRBD2. Germline V gives CDR1 SGHTA, CDR2 FQGNSA. This CDR3 has 15 residues. V shed 1 base, J shed 2 bases, and the junction held 5 bases outside the gene matches. The CDR3 loop is CASSLGASGTYEQYF. The CDR3 nucleotides are TGTGCCAGCAGCTTAGGGGCTAGCGGAACCTACGAGCAGTACTTC.

The chain is built from TRBV21-1 and TRBJ2-1; whether TRBD1, the table's D call, matches the DNA was not checked. TRBV21-1 is a recognized pseudogene. The CDR3 is 16 residues long. The CDR3 protein is CASSKPGQKSYNEQFF. As DNA, the CDR3 is TGTGCCAGCAGCAAACCGGGACAGAAATCCTACAATGAGCAGTTCTTC.

Notes on this clone: Additional DNA sequences in this sample encode the identical CDR3. The V gene is TRBV6-5, the J gene TRBJ1-2; 8 bases are shared with TRBD1. The germline gives CDR1 MNHEY, CDR2 SVGAGI. Trimming took 5 bases from V and 0 from J; bases not matched to a gene: 2. The CDR3 is 14 amino acids. CDR3 loop: CASSLGQANYGYTF. The CDR3 nucleotides are TGTGCCAGCAGTCTGGGACAGGCTAACTATGGCTACACCTTC.

This chain uses TRBV9 with TRBJ2-7; a possible D gene is TRBD1 (5 bases). Trimming shortened V by 0 bases and J by 0 bases, and 7 bases separated the two germline ends. Looked up from germline, CDR1 is SGDLS and CDR2 is YYNGEE. The CDR3 sequence is 14 residues long. The CDR3 nucleotides read TGTGCCAGCAGCGTAGGACAGAGCTCCTACGAGCAGTACTTC. Translating gives CASSVGQSSYEQYF.

The chain links TRBV5-1 to TRBJ1-1; 8 nucleotides agree with TRBD1. Per germline, CDR1 SGHRS and CDR2 YFSETQ. This CDR3 region has 13 residues. The ends lost 2 bases at V and 5 bases at J; junction bases unmatched: 2. CDR3 loop: CASSFQGATEAFF. For the CDR3, the DNA is TGCGCCAGCAGCTTCCAGGGGGCGACTGAAGCTTTCTTT.

The gene calls are TRBV18 and TRBJ1-1; 8 bases agree with TRBD1. Germline CDR1 is KGHSH and CDR2 is LQKENI. This CDR3 has 16 residues. V dropped 3 bases and J dropped 1; count of bases not matched to a gene: 7. CDR3 coding DNA: TGTGCCAGCTCACCCAGGATGACAGGGGAGAACACTGAAGCTTTCTTT. It specifies CASSPRMTGENTEAFF.

J is TRBJ2-1 and V is TRBV30; 10 bases fit TRBD2. Germline values: CDR1 GTSNPN, CDR2 SVGIG (reference sequence). V lost 1 base, J lost 2 bases, and 29 bases stayed unmatched. The CDR3 runs to 24 residues. CDR3 DNA: TGTGCCTGGAGTGAATCGGTCAGGGGGCTCGGTGAGACACAGCGGGAGGGCCCCTACAATGAGCAGTTCTTC. Protein product: CAWSESVRGLGETQREGPYNEQFF.

The V and J genes are TRBV7-8 and TRBJ2-1; the D is unclear. V lost 1 base, J lost 10 bases, and 8 bases lay in between. CDR3 length: 12 residues. From germline, CDR1 is SGHVS and CDR2 FQNEAQ. CDR3 DNA sequence: TGTGCCAGCAGCTTAGGACCTAGGGAGCAGTTCTTC. This encodes CASSLGPREQFF.

In DNA form, the CDR3 reads TGTGCCAGCAGCGGACCGGGACTAGTTTCCGGGGAGCTGTTTTTT. Protein: CASSGPGLVSGELFF. The V call is TRBV5-4, the J call TRBJ2-2; the match to TRBD2 covers 8 bases. The CDR3 runs to 15 residues. The V gene end was trimmed by 4 bases and the J gene end by 6 bases; junction bases not matched to a gene: 8. The germline gives CDR1 SGHNT, CDR2 YYREEE (reference sequence).

This chain uses TRBV4-3 with TRBJ1-6, with 7 positions matching TRBD1. Per the germline V gene, CDR1 is LGHNA and CDR2 is YSLEER. The CDR3 has 17 amino acids. The V and J ends lost 3 bases and 7 bases, in that order; junction bases with no gene match: 12. DNA for the CDR3: TGCGCCAGCAGCCACTCACGGCCAGGGGGTAGAAATTCACCCCTCCACTTT. Its protein product is CASSHSRPGGRNSPLHF.

This chain links TRBV7-9 with TRBJ1-2; a weak D match, TRBD1 (5 bases). The CDR3 extends over 13 amino acids. Germline values: CDR1 SEHNR, CDR2 FQNEAQ (reference sequence). Trimming shortened V by 5 bases and J by 3 bases, and 10 bases separated the two germline ends. CDR3 sequence reads: CASSLGADYGYTF. The CDR3 DNA reads as TGTGCCAGCAGCCTAGGGGCAGACTATGGCTACACCTTC. The whole variable domain, remainder taken from reference TRBV7-9 and TRBJ1-2, is DTGVSQNPRHKITKRGQNVTFRCDPISEHNRLYWYRQTLGQGPEFLTYFQNEAQLEKSRLLSDRFSAERPKGSFSTLEIQRTEQGDSAMYLCASSLGADYGYTFGSGTRLTVV.